The clone carrying this T cell receptor beta chain was observed once. The sample belongs to a study of T cell responses to AZD1222 COVID-19 vaccine. The CDR3 is 12 residues long. V dropped 6 bases and J dropped 2 bases, with 5 bases sitting between them. From germline, CDR1 is LNHDA and CDR2 SQIVND (reference sequence). Pooling was applied to second doses at about 4 or about 12 weeks. The repertoire was sequenced with immunoSEQ multiplex PCR; TCRdb's copy has only in-frame clones and lacks some. The sample lists about 120,000 clones; approximately 94% were seen once. The source material was peripheral blood, sampled 28 days after the second AZD1222 dose. The clonotype comes from an adult who received the AZD1222 COVID-19 vaccine. The chain employs TRBV19 and TRBJ1-5; D is undetermined. The CDR3 spells CASRRGNQPQHF. For the CDR3, the DNA is TGTGCCAGTAGAAGGGGCAATCAGCCCCAGCATTTT.